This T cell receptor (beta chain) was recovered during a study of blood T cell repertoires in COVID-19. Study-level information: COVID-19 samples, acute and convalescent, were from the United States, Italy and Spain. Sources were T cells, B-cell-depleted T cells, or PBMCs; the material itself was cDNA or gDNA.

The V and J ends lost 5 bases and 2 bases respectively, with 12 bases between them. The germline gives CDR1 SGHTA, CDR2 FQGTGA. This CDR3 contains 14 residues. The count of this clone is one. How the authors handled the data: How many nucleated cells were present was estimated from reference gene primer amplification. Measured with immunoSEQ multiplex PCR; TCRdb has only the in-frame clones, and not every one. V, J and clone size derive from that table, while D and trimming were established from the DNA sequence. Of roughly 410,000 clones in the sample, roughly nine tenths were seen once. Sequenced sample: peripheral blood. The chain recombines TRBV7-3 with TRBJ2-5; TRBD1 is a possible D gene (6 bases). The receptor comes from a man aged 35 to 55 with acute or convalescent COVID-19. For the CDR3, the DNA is TGTGCCAGCAGCCAGTCCGGGACACAAGAGACCCAGTACTTC. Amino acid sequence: CASSQSGTQETQYF.